Described below is a single T cell receptor (beta chain) sequence and its context. As yet, its antigen is unknown. One entry per CDR3 protein, called by TCRdb with MiXCR from the 5' RACE reads. The table lists 670,000 or so distinct CDR3 sequences, 19% of them singletons. The CDR3 loop spans 12 amino acids. Trimming left V 5 bases short and J 12 bases short, with 14 bases between. This entry is derived from a study of CD8 T cells in ankylosing spondylitis. Findings of the study overall: There were earlier reports of some motif variants in reactive arthritis synovial fluid and blood. Ankylosing spondylitis blood seemed to carry a telltale TCR beta motif made of eight highly homologous variants.

This chain links TRBV12-3 or TRBV12-4 with TRBJ2-1; possible D gene TRBD1, 6 bases. Sequenced input: blood, either unsorted or a sorted T cell fraction (not recorded which). The source of this sequence is a male donor with ankylosing spondylitis. The CDR3 reads CASSTTGSGQFF. In nucleotides, the CDR3 is TGTGCCAGCAGTACTACAGGGTCAGGGCAGTTCTTC.